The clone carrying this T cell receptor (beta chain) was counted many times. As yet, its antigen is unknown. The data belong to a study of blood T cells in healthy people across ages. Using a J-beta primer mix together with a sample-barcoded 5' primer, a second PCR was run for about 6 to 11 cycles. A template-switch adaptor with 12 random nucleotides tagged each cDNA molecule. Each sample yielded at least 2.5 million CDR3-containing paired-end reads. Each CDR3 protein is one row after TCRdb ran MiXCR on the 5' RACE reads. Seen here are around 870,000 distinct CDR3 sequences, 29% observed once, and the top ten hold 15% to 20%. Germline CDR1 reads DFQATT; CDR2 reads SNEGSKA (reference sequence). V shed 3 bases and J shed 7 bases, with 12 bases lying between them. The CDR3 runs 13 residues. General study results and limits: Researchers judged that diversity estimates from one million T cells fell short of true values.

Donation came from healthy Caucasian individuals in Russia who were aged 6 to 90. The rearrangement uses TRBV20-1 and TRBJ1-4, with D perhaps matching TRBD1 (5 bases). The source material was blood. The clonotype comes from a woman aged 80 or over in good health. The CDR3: CSAREVGGEKLFF. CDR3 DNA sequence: TGCAGTGCTAGGGAGGTCGGGGGTGAAAAACTGTTTTTT.